The source of this TCR beta chain is a study of cytotoxic CD8 clonotypes in ibrutinib-treated CLL. Broader study findings: A difference in sampling times existed between sustained-remission and progressing patients.

The data were produced by immunoSEQ multiplex PCR, yet TCRdb's version contains in-frame clones alone and is incomplete. The sample contains about 270,000 clones, about 72% of which appear only once. Frozen-stored PBMCs produced 1.5 to 2.5 micrograms of genomic DNA for TCR beta libraries. In regard to this clone: Antigen unknown.

The clonotype comes from a human donor with chronic lymphocytic leukemia. The specimen comprised PBMCs, sampled at disease progression, from a patient treated with ibrutinib.

The CDR3 DNA reads as TGTGCCAGCAGTTACCTGGGGGGAAATCAGCCCCAGCATTTT. Amino acids: CASSYLGGNQPQHF. The J gene is TRBJ1-5, the V gene TRBV6-6, with D maybe TRBD1 (5 bases). The germline V and J ends were trimmed by 2 bases and 4 bases, with 9 bases remaining between them. The CDR3 has 14 residues. From germline, CDR1 is MNHNY and CDR2 SVGAGI (reference sequence).